This is a list of T cell receptor beta chains from one sample in a study of PD-L1 blockade in urothelial cancer. Sequenced by immunoSEQ multiplex PCR; TCRdb stores in-frame clones only, minus some. The top ten clones hold roughly 16% of a sample with about 43,000 clones, approximately 80% of them seen once. Sequenced material: PBMCs, taken around atezolizumab (anti-PD-L1) treatment. The receptor source for this set is a man in his 60s with urothelial cancer. CDR3s include the opening cysteine and the closing phenylalanine or tryptophan. The order of the fields is J gene, V gene, clone size, D gene, CDR3 DNA, CDR3 protein. The D gene is left open where the match is weak. Only some rows state a clone size, as once, few, many or a class for expanded clones.

J gene: TRBJ2-3
V gene: TRBV5-4
clone size: -
D gene: TRBD2
CDR3 DNA: TGTGCCAGCAGCCGCGGCAGTCTAGCGGGGCCCACAGATACGCAGTATTTT
CDR3 protein: CASSRGSLAGPTDTQYF

J gene: TRBJ2-5
V gene: TRBV29-1
clone size: few
D gene: TRBD2
CDR3 DNA: TGCAGCGTTGTTAGCGGGGGGATCCAAGAGACCCAGTACTTC
CDR3 protein: CSVVSGGIQETQYF

J gene: TRBJ2-3
V gene: TRBV11-1
clone size: -
D gene: TRBD2
CDR3 DNA: TGTGCCAGCAGCCCCGGACTAGCGGAGTTCACAGATACGCAGTATTTT
CDR3 protein: CASSPGLAEFTDTQYF

J gene: TRBJ1-5
V gene: TRBV6-5
clone size: -
D gene: -
CDR3 DNA: TGTGCCAGCAGTTCATCGCTGGGGGGAAGCAATCAGCCCCAGCATTTT
CDR3 protein: CASSSSLGGSNQPQHF

J gene: TRBJ2-7
V gene: TRBV7-2
clone size: -
D gene: TRBD2
CDR3 DNA: TGTGCCAGCAGCTTACGGCGGGAGAGCTCCTACGAGCAGTACTTC
CDR3 protein: CASSLRRESSYEQYF

J gene: TRBJ2-5
V gene: TRBV4-2
clone size: -
D gene: TRBD2
CDR3 DNA: TGTGCCAGCAGCCAAAAAGAGGGAGGGGAGACCCAGTACTTC
CDR3 protein: CASSQKEGGETQYF

J gene: TRBJ1-5
V gene: TRBV6-5
clone size: once
D gene: -
CDR3 DNA: TGTGCCAGCAGCCCTACAGGGAACAGTCAGCCCCAGCATTTT
CDR3 protein: CASSPTGNSQPQHF

J gene: TRBJ1-5
V gene: TRBV2
clone size: -
D gene: TRBD1
CDR3 DNA: TGTGCCAGCAGCCTCACTCGGACAGGCCTAAGCAATCAGCCCCAGCATTTT
CDR3 protein: CASSLTRTGLSNQPQHF

J gene: TRBJ2-3
V gene: TRBV5-1
clone size: -
D gene: TRBD2
CDR3 DNA: TGCGCCAGCAGCTTTGGGACTAGCGGGAGCACAGATACGCAGTATTTT
CDR3 protein: CASSFGTSGSTDTQYF

J gene: TRBJ2-3
V gene: TRBV18
clone size: -
D gene: TRBD2
CDR3 DNA: TGTGCCAGCTCACCTAGCGGGGGGCGCACAGATACGCAGTATTTT
CDR3 protein: CASSPSGGRTDTQYF

J gene: TRBJ2-5
V gene: TRBV18
clone size: -
D gene: -
CDR3 DNA: TGTGCCAGCTCACCTAACAGGGTCAACCAAGAGACCCAGTACTTC
CDR3 protein: CASSPNRVNQETQYF

J gene: TRBJ2-2
V gene: TRBV5-5
clone size: -
D gene: -
CDR3 DNA: TGTGCCAGCAGCAATGTAATGGGCCCCCCGAACACCGGGGAGCTGTTTTTT
CDR3 protein: CASSNVMGPPNTGELFF

J gene: TRBJ1-5
V gene: TRBV27
clone size: few
D gene: TRBD1
CDR3 DNA: TGTGCCAGCAGTTCAAGACAGGGGTTTCAGCCCCAGCATTTT
CDR3 protein: CASSSRQGFQPQHF

J gene: TRBJ1-1
V gene: TRBV29-1
clone size: once
D gene: -
CDR3 DNA: TGCAGCGCTGGGGGAGGCAGCTTGAACACTGAAGCTTTCTTT
CDR3 protein: CSAGGGSLNTEAFF

J gene: TRBJ2-2
V gene: TRBV7-2
clone size: few
D gene: TRBD1
CDR3 DNA: TGTGCCAGCAGCTTCCCCGGGACAGGGGACAAGTTTTTT
CDR3 protein: CASSFPGTGDKFF

J gene: TRBJ1-2
V gene: TRBV2
clone size: -
D gene: -
CDR3 DNA: TGTGCCAGCAGCCAAGGAGATAACTATGGCTACACCTTC
CDR3 protein: CASSQGDNYGYTF

J gene: TRBJ2-3
V gene: TRBV6-4
clone size: -
D gene: TRBD2
CDR3 DNA: TGTGCCAGCAGTCGGATTAGCGGGAGATTCACAGATACGCAGTATTTT
CDR3 protein: CASSRISGRFTDTQYF

J gene: TRBJ2-3
V gene: TRBV19
clone size: -
D gene: -
CDR3 DNA: TGTGCCAGTAGTATAGATCCGGGGTCCACAGATACGCAGTATTTT
CDR3 protein: CASSIDPGSTDTQYF

J gene: TRBJ2-2
V gene: TRBV30
clone size: few
D gene: -
CDR3 DNA: TGTGCCTGGAGTGTCCAAGGGAGGCAACGGACCGGGGAGCTGTTTTTT
CDR3 protein: CAWSVQGRQRTGELFF

J gene: TRBJ1-1
V gene: TRBV28
clone size: -
D gene: -
CDR3 DNA: TGTGCCAGCAGTTTATTAAGGACAGACACTGAAGCTTTCTTT
CDR3 protein: CASSLLRTDTEAFF

J gene: TRBJ2-7
V gene: TRBV6-5
clone size: -
D gene: TRBD2
CDR3 DNA: TGTGCCAGCAGAGGGCTAGCGGGGTCCTACGAGCAGTACTTC
CDR3 protein: CASRGLAGSYEQYF

J gene: TRBJ2-7
V gene: TRBV27
clone size: -
D gene: -
CDR3 DNA: TGTGCCAGCAGTTTATCAGCTACCCTACTGGAGCAGTACTTC
CDR3 protein: CASSLSATLLEQYF

J gene: TRBJ1-1
V gene: TRBV15
clone size: -
D gene: -
CDR3 DNA: TGTGCCACCAGCAGACTGACAGGCGGAATGGCTGAAGCTTTCTTT
CDR3 protein: CATSRLTGGMAEAFF

J gene: TRBJ2-3
V gene: TRBV19
clone size: -
D gene: TRBD2
CDR3 DNA: TGTGCCAGTAGTACCGGACTAGGAAGCACAGATACGCAGTATTTT
CDR3 protein: CASSTGLGSTDTQYF

J gene: TRBJ1-1
V gene: TRBV28
clone size: -
D gene: -
CDR3 DNA: TGTGCCAGCCTCCGGGCGGGGAACACTGAAGCTTTCTTT
CDR3 protein: CASLRAGNTEAFF

J gene: TRBJ2-7
V gene: TRBV28
clone size: -
D gene: TRBD1
CDR3 DNA: TGTGCCAGCAGTCCGAGAGACAGGGGAGTAATGGTGTACGAGCAGTACTTC
CDR3 protein: CASSPRDRGVMVYEQYF

J gene: TRBJ2-3
V gene: TRBV5-1
clone size: -
D gene: -
CDR3 DNA: TGCGCCAGCAGACTAGACAGGTCCAAGGAGACGCAGTATTTT
CDR3 protein: CASRLDRSKETQYF

J gene: TRBJ2-3
V gene: TRBV7-6
clone size: -
D gene: TRBD2
CDR3 DNA: TGTGCCAGCAGCTTAGGAGGTGGGGGGGGTGCCACAGATACGCAGTATTTT
CDR3 protein: CASSLGGGGGATDTQYF

J gene: TRBJ1-1
V gene: TRBV28
clone size: -
D gene: -
CDR3 DNA: TGTGCCAGCAGTCCACTTAGGACTAACACTGAAGCTTTCTTT
CDR3 protein: CASSPLRTNTEAFF

J gene: TRBJ1-1
V gene: TRBV11-2
clone size: -
D gene: TRBD1
CDR3 DNA: TGTGCCAGCAGCTTAGTAGGGACAGGGTTTACTGAAGCTTTCTTT
CDR3 protein: CASSLVGTGFTEAFF

J gene: TRBJ2-3
V gene: TRBV18
clone size: -
D gene: -
CDR3 DNA: TGTGCCAGCTCACTGGGTCCTCCGGGCCCAGGGACAGATACGCAGTATTTT
CDR3 protein: CASSLGPPGPGTDTQYF

J gene: TRBJ2-7
V gene: TRBV5-1
clone size: -
D gene: -
CDR3 DNA: TGCGCCAGCAGCTTGGAGTACGGCTACGAGCAGTACTTC
CDR3 protein: CASSLEYGYEQYF

J gene: TRBJ1-2
V gene: TRBV7-2
clone size: once
D gene: TRBD1
CDR3 DNA: TGTGCCAGCAGCCCTCAATCCGGGACAGGGTGGGGCTACACCTTC
CDR3 protein: CASSPQSGTGWGYTF

J gene: TRBJ1-2
V gene: TRBV2
clone size: -
D gene: TRBD1
CDR3 DNA: TGTGCCAGCAGACTAACAGGGGCGGACTATGGCTACACCTTC
CDR3 protein: CASRLTGADYGYTF

J gene: TRBJ2-2
V gene: TRBV7-2
clone size: few
D gene: TRBD2
CDR3 DNA: TGTGCCAGCAGCCGCGGGGGAGGGACCGGGGAGCTGTTTTTT
CDR3 protein: CASSRGGGTGELFF

J gene: TRBJ2-5
V gene: TRBV5-1
clone size: -
D gene: -
CDR3 DNA: TGCGCCAGCAGCTCCGGGAGTAGTAGGGAGACCCAGTACTTC
CDR3 protein: CASSSGSSRETQYF

J gene: TRBJ1-1
V gene: TRBV6-5
clone size: -
D gene: -
CDR3 DNA: TGTGCCAGCAGTTGGACAGAGATGAACACTGAAGCTTTCTTT
CDR3 protein: CASSWTEMNTEAFF

J gene: TRBJ2-2
V gene: TRBV4-2
clone size: -
D gene: -
CDR3 DNA: TGTGCCAGCAGCCGGGGTGGGAGTAACACCGGGGAGCTGTTTTTT
CDR3 protein: CASSRGGSNTGELFF

J gene: TRBJ1-1
V gene: TRBV12-5
clone size: -
D gene: TRBD1
CDR3 DNA: TGTGCTAGTGCCCCAGGGGGGAACACTGAAGCTTTCTTT
CDR3 protein: CASAPGGNTEAFF